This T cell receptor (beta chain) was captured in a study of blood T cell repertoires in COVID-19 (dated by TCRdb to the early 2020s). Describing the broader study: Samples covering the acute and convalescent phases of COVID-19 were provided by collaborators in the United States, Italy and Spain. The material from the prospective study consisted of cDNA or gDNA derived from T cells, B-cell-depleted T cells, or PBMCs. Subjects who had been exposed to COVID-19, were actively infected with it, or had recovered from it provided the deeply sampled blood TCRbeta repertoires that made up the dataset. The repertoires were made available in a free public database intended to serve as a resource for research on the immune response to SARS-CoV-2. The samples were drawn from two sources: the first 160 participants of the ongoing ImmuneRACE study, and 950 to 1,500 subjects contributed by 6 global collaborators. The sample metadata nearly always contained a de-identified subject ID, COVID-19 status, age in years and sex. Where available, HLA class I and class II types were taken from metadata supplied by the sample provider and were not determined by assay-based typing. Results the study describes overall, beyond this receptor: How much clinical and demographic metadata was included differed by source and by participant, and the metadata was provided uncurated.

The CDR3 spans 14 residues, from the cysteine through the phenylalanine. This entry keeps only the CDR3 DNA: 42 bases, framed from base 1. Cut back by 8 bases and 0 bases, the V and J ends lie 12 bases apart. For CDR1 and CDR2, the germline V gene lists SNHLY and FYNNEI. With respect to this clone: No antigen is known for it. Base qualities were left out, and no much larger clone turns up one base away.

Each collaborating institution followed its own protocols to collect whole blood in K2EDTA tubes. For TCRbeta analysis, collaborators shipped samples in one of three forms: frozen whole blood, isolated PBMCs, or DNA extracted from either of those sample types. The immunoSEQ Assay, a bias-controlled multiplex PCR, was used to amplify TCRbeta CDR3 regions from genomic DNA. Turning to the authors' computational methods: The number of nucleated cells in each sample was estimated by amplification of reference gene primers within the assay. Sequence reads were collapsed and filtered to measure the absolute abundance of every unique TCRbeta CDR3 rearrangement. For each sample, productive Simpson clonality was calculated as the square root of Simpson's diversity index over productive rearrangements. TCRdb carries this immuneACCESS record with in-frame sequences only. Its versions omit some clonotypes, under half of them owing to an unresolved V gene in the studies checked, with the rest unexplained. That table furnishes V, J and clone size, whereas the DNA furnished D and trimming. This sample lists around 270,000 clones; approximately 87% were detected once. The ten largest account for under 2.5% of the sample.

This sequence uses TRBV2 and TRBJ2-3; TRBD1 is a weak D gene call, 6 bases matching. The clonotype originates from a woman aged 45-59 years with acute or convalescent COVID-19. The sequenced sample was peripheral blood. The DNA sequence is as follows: TGTGCCAGCTCCCGACAGGTTAGCACAGATACGCAGTATTTT. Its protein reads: CASSRQVSTDTQYF.